A single sample gave rise to the 14 T cell receptor beta chains below, sequenced in a study of early T cells in non-severe SARS-CoV-2 infection. TCRdb used MiXCR to reprocess the 5' RACE reads, holding one entry per CDR3 protein. The table includes approximately 100,000 distinct CDR3 sequences, roughly 17% detected once. What was sequenced was whole blood. All receptors derive from an adult who was a healthcare worker with PCR-confirmed SARS-CoV-2 infection or an uninfected control (not recorded which).

The genes are TRBV6-6 and TRBJ2-5, with 7 bases that match TRBD1. This CDR3 region has 16 residues. Germline V gene sequence: CDR1 MNHNY, CDR2 SVGAGI (reference sequence). The junction had 12 bases not matched to a gene; V was cut back by 5 bases and J by 3 bases. The CDR3 nucleotides read TGTGCCAGCAGTGACGATCCCGGGACAGTTAAAGAGACCCAGTACTTC. Translated: CASSDDPGTVKETQYF.

This clonotype was detected only a few times. The gene calls are TRBV5-5 and TRBJ2-5; D is uncertain. Germline values: CDR1 SGHKS, CDR2 YYEKEE (reference sequence). The CDR3 sequence is 14 residues long. The V end lost 2 bases, the J end lost 3 bases, and 11 bases lay between the germline ends. The CDR3 loop reads CASSLVGLKETQYF. The CDR3 DNA is TGTGCCAGCAGCTTAGTCGGCCTGAAAGAGACCCAGTACTTC.

The CDR3 bases are TGTGCCAGCAGTGAACAGGGGGCGAAAGAGACCCAGTACTTC. Residues: CASSEQGAKETQYF. The chain uses TRBV12-3 or TRBV12-4 and TRBJ2-5, with TRBD1 matching 9 bases. The CDR3 spans 14 residues. After removal of 5 bases from V and 3 bases from J, the junction contained 4 bases not matched to a gene.

This clonotype was counted only a few times. The chain employs TRBV27 and TRBJ2-5; TRBD2 is a possible D gene (5 bases). V was shortened by 6 bases and J by 7 bases, with 9 bases between the two germline ends. The CDR3 is made up of 11 amino acids. The germline gives CDR1 MNHEY, CDR2 SMNVEV (reference sequence). The CDR3 loop reads CASRESGTQYF. CDR3 sequence (DNA): TGTGCCAGCAGAGAAAGCGGGACCCAGTACTTC.

This clonotype came up a few times. This chain connects TRBV5-1 to TRBJ2-7, with 10 bases fitting TRBD2. The V and J ends lost 3 bases and 4 bases, in that order; junction bases with no gene match: 7. The CDR3 runs to 15 residues. Germline V gene sequence: CDR1 SGHRS, CDR2 YFSETQ. This chain's CDR3 is CASSSLAGAEYEQYF. The CDR3, as DNA: TGCGCCAGCAGCTCCCTAGCGGGAGCGGAATACGAGCAGTACTTC.

This clonotype has a handful of counts. The chain carries TRBV7-9 and TRBJ2-1; D might be TRBD1 or TRBD2, each matching 5 bases. CDR1 and CDR2 from the germline V gene are SEHNR and FQNEAQ (reference sequence). Trimming pared 4 bases from V and 6 bases from J, leaving 13 bases between. The CDR3 consists of 14 residues. The DNA of the CDR3 is TGTGCCAGCAGCTGGGGTGGGGGATCCAATGAGCAGTTCTTC. Residues: CASSWGGGSNEQFF.

This clonotype was recorded a few times. The rearrangement uses TRBV30 and TRBJ2-7, with 7 bases lining up with TRBD1. The CDR3 is made up of 13 amino acids. J lost 6 bases, V lost 0 bases, and 5 bases had no gene match. Germline lookup yields CDR1 GTSNPN and CDR2 SVGIG (reference sequence). CDR3 in DNA: TGTGCCTGGAGTGTCGCCTACAGGGGCGAGCAGTACTTC. The encoded protein is CAWSVAYRGEQYF.

This clonotype was observed at least ten times. The chain links TRBV18 to TRBJ2-5, with 7 bases matching TRBD1. The CDR3 covers 13 residues. Trimming took 4 bases from V and 2 from J; bases not matched to a gene: 1. CDR1 KGHSH and CDR2 LQKENI come from the germline V gene. In DNA form, the CDR3 reads TGTGCCAGCTCACAGGGACAGCAAGAGACCCAGTACTTC. Its protein product is CASSQGQQETQYF.

This clonotype was seen many times. The V call is TRBV27, the J call TRBJ1-1; D gene unclear. CDR3 length: 12 amino acids. Per the germline V gene, CDR1 is MNHEY and CDR2 is SMNVEV (reference sequence). V lost 8 bases and J lost 0, with 7 bases in between. CDR3 sequence reads: CASGQVNTEAFF. CDR3 DNA sequence: TGTGCCAGCGGGCAGGTGAACACTGAAGCTTTCTTT.

This clonotype was seen a few times. The chain couples TRBV11-2 to TRBJ2-7, with D maybe TRBD2 (5 bases). V shed 8 bases and J shed 3 bases, with 11 bases lying between them. This CDR3 region has 12 residues. In germline, CDR1 is SGHAT, CDR2 FQNNGV. Here the CDR3 DNA reads TGTGCCAGCGGGGTGGCGGGCTACGAGCAGTACTTC. Protein product: CASGVAGYEQYF.

This clonotype appeared a few times. This chain connects TRBV28 to TRBJ2-3, with D possibly being TRBD1 or TRBD2 (5 bases each). CDR1 and CDR2 (germline): MDHEN, SYDVKM. V was shortened by 5 bases and J by 4 bases, with 16 bases between the two germline ends. The CDR3 consists of 15 residues. In DNA, the CDR3 is TGTGCCAGCAGTCGGGGACCGAGCGTATCAGATACGCAGTATTTT. It specifies CASSRGPSVSDTQYF. Complete variable domain (other parts from reference TRBV28 and TRBJ2-3): DVKVTQSSRYLVKRTGEKVFLECVQDMDHENMFWYRQDPGLGLRLIYFSYDVKMKEKGDIPEGYSVSREKKERFSLILESASTNQTSMYLCASSRGPSVSDTQYFGPGTRLTVL.

The chain recombines TRBV2 with TRBJ1-2; maybe TRBD1 (5 bases). CDR1 and CDR2 from the germline V gene are SNHLY and FYNNEI. V was shortened by 5 bases and J by 8 bases, with 21 bases between the two germline ends. CDR3 length: 15 amino acids. CDR3 amino acids: CASSQRLDSYGGYTF. The CDR3 region has the DNA TGTGCCAGCAGTCAACGACTCGACAGCTATGGGGGCTACACCTTC.

The chain has TRBV10-2 and TRBJ2-2, with TRBD2 identical over 16 bases. CDR3 length: 18 amino acids. Germline values: CDR1 WSHSY, CDR2 SAAADI. V lost 3 bases and J lost 5; bases outside the gene matches: 6. The CDR3 bases are TGCGCCAGCAGTGACGCTGGGACTAGCGGGAGGGAAACCGGGGAGCTGTTTTTT. The encoded protein is CASSDAGTSGRETGELFF.

This clonotype came up many times. CDR3 nucleotides: TGCAGTGCTAACGGCGGGGGGGGTATCTCCTACAATGAGCAGTTCTTC. Protein sequence: CSANGGGGISYNEQFF. The genes are TRBV20-1 and TRBJ2-1; TRBD2 matches at 9 bases. Losses at the gene ends were 4 bases for V and 0 bases for J; bases not matched to a gene: 7. This CDR3 is 16 amino acids long. Germline V gene lookup returns CDR1 DFQATT and CDR2 SNEGSKA (reference sequence).